This T cell receptor beta chain was sequenced during a study of T-cell reconstitution after alpha-beta-depleted transplantation in children. Library preparation (for TCRbeta) was performed with unique molecular identifiers. TCRdb itself ran the PCR reads through MiXCR, one entry per CDR3 protein. The sample lists 700,000 to 850,000 distinct CDR3 sequences; 15% to 20% were seen once. Overall study results and limits: Diversity and T-cell counts at one year after transplant derived mostly from new T cells. Reportedly, only several hundred clones from non-depleted graft cells drove alpha-beta T-cell counts at about two months. Some patients showed high day-60 TCRbeta diversity, which derived from surviving recipient T cells and thymic progenitors.

Trimming took off 5 bases at V and 4 bases at J, with 16 bases between the two ends. This CDR3 is 14 amino acids long. Looked up from germline, CDR1 is SQVTM and CDR2 is ANQGSEA. Regarding this clonotype: As yet, its antigen is unknown.

The source is a male patient aged 5 to 17 who had a stem cell transplant for acute lymphoblastic leukemia, so the T cells may come from the graft donor. The chain couples TRBV29-1 to TRBJ2-3, with D maybe TRBD2 (5 bases). The starting material was PBMCs, mostly from graft donor cells, obtained 360 days after TCRalphabeta/CD19-depleted stem cell transplant. The CDR3 DNA is TGCAGCGTTCAGGATAAGAGGCGGGCAGATACGCAGTATTTT. Its protein product is CSVQDKRRADTQYF.